This T cell receptor beta chain is drawn from a study of Ad26.COV2.S vaccination and SARS-CoV-2 variants. Study-wide background: Intramuscularly, Ad26.COV2.S was given either once or twice, 56 days apart.

Treatment defined: approximately 18 received Ad26.COV2.S at low or high dose, single or two shots; 5 received placebo; per-sample allocation not given. The samples date from day 63 after the first vaccine or placebo injection. The donor's status was that of an adult aged 18-55 years in Boston. V lost 8 bases, J lost 6 bases, and 6 bases stayed unmatched. This CDR3 comprises 14 residues. The germline CDR1 and CDR2 sequences are WNHNN and SYGVQD (reference sequence). Points from the study as a whole: Spike-specific responses of CD8+ and CD4+ T cells were reported to display substantial breadth after vaccination.

Libraries were prepared by immunoSEQ multiplex PCR; TCRdb keeps only in-frame clonotypes and omits some of them. This table has hundreds of thousands of clones, roughly 90% appearing once. With respect to this clone: Antigen: not known.

This TCR derives from a person aged 18-65 years who received the Ad26.COV2.S COVID-19 vaccine or a placebo. The chain links TRBV10-1 to TRBJ2-1, with TRBD1 matching 11 bases. The source was peripheral blood, collected in a trial of Ad26.COV2.S vaccine versus placebo. CDR3 residues: CASWTGGLGNEQFF. The CDR3 nucleotides are TGCGCCAGCTGGACAGGGGGCTTGGGCAATGAGCAGTTCTTC.